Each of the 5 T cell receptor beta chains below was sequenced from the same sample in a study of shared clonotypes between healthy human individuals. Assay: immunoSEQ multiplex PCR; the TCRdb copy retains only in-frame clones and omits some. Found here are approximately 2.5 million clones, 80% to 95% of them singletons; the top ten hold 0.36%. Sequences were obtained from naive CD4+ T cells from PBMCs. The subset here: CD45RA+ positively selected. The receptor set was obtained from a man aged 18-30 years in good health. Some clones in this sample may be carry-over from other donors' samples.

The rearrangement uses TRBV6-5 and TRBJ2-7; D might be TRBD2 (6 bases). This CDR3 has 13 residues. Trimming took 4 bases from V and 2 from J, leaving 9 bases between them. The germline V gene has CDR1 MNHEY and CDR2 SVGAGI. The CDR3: CASSSGTPYEQYF. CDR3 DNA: TGTGCCAGCAGTTCCGGGACTCCCTACGAGCAGTACTTC.

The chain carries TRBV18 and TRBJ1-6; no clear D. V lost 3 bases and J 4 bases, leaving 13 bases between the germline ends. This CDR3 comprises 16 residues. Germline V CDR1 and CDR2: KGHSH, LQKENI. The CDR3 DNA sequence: TGTGCCAGCTCACCGGTGAGAGTTCCGTATAATTCACCCCTCCACTTT. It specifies CASSPVRVPYNSPLHF.

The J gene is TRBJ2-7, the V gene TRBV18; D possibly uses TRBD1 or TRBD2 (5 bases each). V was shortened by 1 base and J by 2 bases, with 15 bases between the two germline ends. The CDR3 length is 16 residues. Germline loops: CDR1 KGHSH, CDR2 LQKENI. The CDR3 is CASSPLSSGRAYEQYF. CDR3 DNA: TGTGCCAGCTCACCACTTTCGTCAGGGAGAGCCTACGAGCAGTACTTC.

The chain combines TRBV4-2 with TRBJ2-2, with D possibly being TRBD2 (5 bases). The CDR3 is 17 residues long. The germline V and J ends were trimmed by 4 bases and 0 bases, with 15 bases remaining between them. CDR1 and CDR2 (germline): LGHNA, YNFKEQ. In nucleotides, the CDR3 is TGTGCCAGCAGCCTGCAATCGGGGTCAGCGAACACCGGGGAGCTGTTTTTT. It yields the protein CASSLQSGSANTGELFF.

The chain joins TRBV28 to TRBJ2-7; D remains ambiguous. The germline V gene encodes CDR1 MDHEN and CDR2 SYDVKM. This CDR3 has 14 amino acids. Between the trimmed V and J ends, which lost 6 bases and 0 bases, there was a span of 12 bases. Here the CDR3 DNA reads TGTGCCAGCAGAGGAACTGGCGGCTCCTACGAGCAGTACTTC. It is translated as CASRGTGGSYEQYF.